These 21 T cell receptor beta chains came from one sample sequenced in a study of regulatory T cells in long-lasting Graves disease. Time point meaning: newly diagnosed GD, antithyroid drugs for less than 3 months. Generation of the TCR library employed RNA extracted from PBMCs. Building the TCR beta libraries relied on iRepertoire HTBI primers, and CDR3 regions underwent Arm-PCR. TCRdb recomputed calls from the multiplex PCR reads with MiXCR, one row per CDR3 protein. Of about 470,000 distinct CDR3 sequences in the sample, 14% to 15% were seen once. The data were also submitted as part of a second study, on T cells in Graves' hyperthyroidism and ophthalmopathy.

Sample: peripheral blood mononuclear cells (PBMCs), taken at new diagnosis, from a patient treated with antithyroid drugs. These receptors came from a woman in her 30s with Graves disease.

This clonotype was observed many times. The rearrangement joins TRBV20-1 to TRBJ1-5; D is perhaps TRBD1 (6 bases). The CDR3 sequence is 14 residues long. Trimming stripped 3 bases from V and 5 bases from J, with 14 bases between. Looked up from germline, CDR1 is DFQATT and CDR2 is SNEGSKA (reference sequence). CDR3 sequence (DNA): TGCAGTGCTAGGCCCGGACAGTCTGATCAGCCCCAGCATTTT. This gives the protein CSARPGQSDQPQHF.

As to this clonotype: It may be a read error: a sequence one base away is much more abundant. This chain links TRBV12-3 or TRBV12-4 with TRBJ1-6; D is unclear. This CDR3 comprises 13 residues. This CDR3 is CDSNHGYNSPLHF. The CDR3 nucleotides are TGTGACAGCAACCACGGCTATAATTCACCCCTCCACTTT.

In its sample, this clonotype was seen a few times. The gene calls are TRBV7-9 and TRBJ2-5, with TRBD2 identical over 7 bases. The CDR3 is 16 residues long. Losses at the gene ends were 3 bases for V and 5 bases for J; bases not matched to a gene: 12. The V gene's germline CDR1 is SEHNR and CDR2 FQNEAQ (reference sequence). CDR3 amino acids: CASSFGLGRPRETQYF. In DNA, the CDR3 is TGTGCCAGCAGCTTTGGACTAGGCCGTCCAAGGGAGACCCAGTACTTC.

This clonotype was observed a single time. It may be a read error: a sequence one base away is much more abundant. The chain uses TRBV7-2 and TRBJ1-2, with D maybe TRBD1 (5 bases). The V end lost 5 bases, the J end lost 0 bases, and 10 bases lay between the germline ends. This CDR3 is 14 amino acids long. Per germline, CDR1 SGHTA and CDR2 FQGNSA. The DNA for the CDR3 is TGTACCAGCAGCCAAGGGGTCGCTAACTATGGCTACACCTTC. Residues: CTSSQGVANYGYTF.

This clonotype has just a few counts. This chain links TRBV7-6 with TRBJ2-3; tentative D call: TRBD2 (6 bases). The ends were cut back, 2 bases at V and 4 bases at J, with 10 bases in the middle. Germline V CDR1 and CDR2: SGHVS, FNYEAQ. This CDR3 has 14 amino acids. As DNA, the CDR3 is TGTGCCAGCAGCTTACCGCGGGAAGCAGATACGCAGTATTTT. Protein sequence: CASSLPREADTQYF.

This clonotype was found many times. The chain joins TRBV7-9 to TRBJ1-1; no firm D call. Germline V gene sequence: CDR1 SEHNR, CDR2 FQNEAQ (reference sequence). The length of the CDR3 is 13 residues. V was trimmed by 4 bases and J by 5 bases, leaving 11 bases between them. CDR3 DNA: TGTGCCAGCAGCTCGTTCAAGGTAACTGAAGCTTTCTTT. Translated, it gives CASSSFKVTEAFF.

In this sample, this clonotype turned up a few times. The chain joins TRBV13 to TRBJ2-1; the match to TRBD2 covers 13 bases. CDR3 length equals 17 residues. Germline values: CDR1 PRHDT, CDR2 FYEKMQ (reference sequence). The V and J ends lost 4 bases and 2 bases, in that order; junction bases with no gene match: 5. The DNA for the CDR3 is TGTGCCAGCAGCTCCGGGACTAGCGGGACCACCTACAATGAGCAGTTCTTC. Encoded protein: CASSSGTSGTTYNEQFF.

This clonotype showed up many times. This sequence joins TRBV30 and TRBJ1-1, with D hard to call. Trimming stripped 5 bases from V and 7 bases from J, with 8 bases between. Germline CDR1 and CDR2: GTSNPN and SVGIG (reference sequence). The CDR3 totals 10 residues. DNA for the CDR3: TGTGCCTGGTCGGCGGGTGAAGCTTTCTTT. Its translation: CAWSAGEAFF.

The sample holds many counts of this clonotype. The V call is TRBV5-1, the J call TRBJ2-3; D unclear. The CDR3 is 12 residues long. Germline CDR1 is SGHRS and CDR2 is YFSETQ. V was pared by 5 bases and J by 5 bases, with 9 bases between. CDR3 sequence reads: CASRVGGDTQYF. The CDR3 DNA follows: TGCGCCAGCAGAGTCGGTGGAGATACGCAGTATTTT. The variable domain in full, with the rest retrieved from reference TRBV5-1 and TRBJ2-3, is KAGVTQTPRYLIKTRGQQVTLSCSPISGHRSVSWYQQTPGQGLQFLFEYFSETQRNKGNFPGRFSGRQFSNSRSEMNVSTLELGDSALYLCASRVGGDTQYFGPGTRLTVL.

This clonotype was counted a few times. The CDR3 loop is CASSQDSDPYEQYF. The DNA of the CDR3 is TGTGCCAGCAGCCAGGACAGTGACCCCTACGAGCAGTACTTC. The chain carries TRBV9 and TRBJ2-7; a weak D match, TRBD1 (6 bases). V lost 4 bases, J lost 2 bases, and 13 bases lay in between. Per the germline V gene, CDR1 is SGDLS and CDR2 is YYNGEE. This CDR3 spans 14 amino acids.

This clonotype has at least ten counts. This chain connects TRBV5-1 to TRBJ2-3; no clear D. V was pared by 4 bases and J by 4 bases, with 7 bases between. Germline CDR1 is SGHRS and CDR2 is YFSETQ. CDR3 length: 12 amino acids. CDR3 sequence reads: CASSPFSDTQYF. CDR3 in DNA: TGCGCCAGCAGCCCCTTTTCAGATACGCAGTATTTT.

This clonotype was counted ten times or more. The genes are TRBV20-1 and TRBJ2-3; 7 nucleotides align to TRBD2. J gave up 6 bases and V 5 bases, and 14 bases lay outside the gene matches. CDR3 length: 15 amino acids. Looked up from germline, CDR1 is DFQATT and CDR2 is SNEGSKA (reference sequence). CDR3: CSAPVRGGLVDTQYF. CDR3 DNA: TGCAGTGCTCCCGTAAGGGGAGGGCTAGTCGATACGCAGTATTTT.

This clonotype was counted at least ten times. The chain links TRBV29-1 to TRBJ1-1, with a tentative D call TRBD1 (5 bases). This CDR3 has 13 residues. Germline values: CDR1 SQVTM, CDR2 ANQGSEA. Trimming left V 5 bases short and J 4 bases short, with 14 bases between. In DNA form, the CDR3 reads TGCAGCGTTATCGTTTCAGGGAGCACTGAAGCTTTCTTT. This sequence encodes CSVIVSGSTEAFF.

This clonotype showed up many times. The chain joins TRBV6-1 to TRBJ2-2; 13 positions agree with TRBD2. The germline V gene encodes CDR1 MNHNS and CDR2 SASEGT. The V gene end was trimmed by 5 bases and the J gene end by 6 bases; junction bases not matched to a gene: 12. The CDR3 loop spans 18 amino acids. The CDR3 is CASSPLGLAGLTPGELFF. CDR3 bases: TGTGCCAGCAGTCCTCTGGGACTAGCGGGACTAACGCCCGGGGAGCTGTTTTTT.

The J gene is TRBJ2-3, the V gene TRBV20-1; 11 bases align to TRBD1. Losses at the gene ends were 5 bases for V and 2 bases for J; bases not matched to a gene: 9. This CDR3 has 16 residues. Germline V gives CDR1 DFQATT, CDR2 SNEGSKA (reference sequence). The CDR3 nucleotides are TGCAGTGCTCAACCGGGACAGGGGGAATCCACAGATACGCAGTATTTT. It specifies CSAQPGQGESTDTQYF.

In its sample, this clonotype was seen many times. The chain links TRBV29-1 to TRBJ1-1; the D is unclear. The CDR3 has 11 amino acids. CDR1 is SQVTM, CDR2 ANQGSEA, per germline. The V and J ends lost 3 bases and 5 bases respectively, with 7 bases between them. CDR3 DNA: TGCAGCGTTGACGGTGGGACTGAAGCTTTCTTT. It is translated as CSVDGGTEAFF.

A few counts support this clonotype. As DNA, the CDR3 is TGTGCCAGCAGCCAACCCGGGACAAGAGCTTACGAGCAGTACTTC. Its translation is CASSQPGTRAYEQYF. The chain joins TRBV3-1 to TRBJ2-7; perhaps TRBD1 as D (6 bases). CDR1 and CDR2 (germline): LGHDT, YNNKEL (reference sequence). Trimming stripped 2 bases from V and 4 bases from J, with 15 bases between. The CDR3 spans 15 residues.

The chain is built from TRBV7-9 and TRBJ1-1, with D unclear. This CDR3 region has 14 residues. Germline CDR1 is SEHNR and CDR2 is FQNEAQ (reference sequence). Trimming removed 1 base at V and 0 bases at J, with 6 bases between. The CDR3 is CASSLGILNTEAFF. CDR3 bases: TGTGCCAGCAGCTTAGGAATCTTGAACACTGAAGCTTTCTTT.

The gene calls are TRBV10-2 and TRBJ2-7; 7 bases fit TRBD2. The CDR3 is 13 amino acids. The V gene's germline CDR1 is WSHSY and CDR2 SAAADI. With V trimmed by 8 bases and J by 6 bases, 10 bases remained unmatched. CDR3 sequence: CASGLGTTGEQYF. DNA of the CDR3: TGCGCCAGCGGACTCGGGACTACAGGCGAGCAGTACTTC.

This clonotype came up many times. The chain links TRBV28 to TRBJ1-6; 7 bases agree with TRBD1. After removal of 4 bases from V and 0 bases from J, the junction contained 9 bases not matched to a gene. Germline V gene data show CDR1 as MDHEN and CDR2 as SYDVKM. The CDR3 extends over 18 amino acids. Here the CDR3 reads CASSSTPTGSSYNSPLHF. The CDR3 nucleotides read TGTGCCAGCAGTTCTACCCCGACAGGGAGCTCCTATAATTCACCCCTCCACTTT.

Ten or more counts support this clonotype. The chain couples TRBV7-3 to TRBJ2-3; TRBD2 is a possible D gene (5 bases). The CDR3 covers 15 residues. The V end was cut by 2 bases, the J end by 2 bases, with 11 bases between. Germline assignment: CDR1 SGHTA and CDR2 FQGTGA. The CDR3 bases are TGTGCCAGCAGCTTAGTAGCGCAAAACACAGATACGCAGTATTTT. It is translated as CASSLVAQNTDTQYF.